Below, 18 T cell receptor beta chains from the same sample are listed, as sequenced in a study of T cells in localized non-small cell lung cancer. Using immunoSEQ multiplex PCR, the repertoire was profiled, and TCRdb retains in-frame clones only, with some absent. Of several thousand clones in the sample, about 91% were seen once. Sequencing was performed on peripheral blood, taken before any cancer treatment. These receptors were collected from a woman aged 40-75 years with stage I squamous cell lung carcinoma.

J is TRBJ1-1 and V is TRBV29-1; 7 nucleotides match TRBD1. The CDR3 has 13 amino acids. Germline V gene data show CDR1 as SQVTM and CDR2 as ANQGSEA. The J segment lost 1 base and the V segment lost 7 bases, leaving 6 bases of the junction unmatched. CDR3 sequence: CSAWTGRNTEAFF. CDR3 nucleotide sequence: TGCAGCGCTTGGACAGGTCGGAACACTGAAGCTTTCTTT.

The rearrangement links TRBV14 to TRBJ2-7, with 10 bases matching TRBD2. Germline-derived CDR1 and CDR2 are SGHDN and FVKESK. V lost 4 bases, J lost 0 bases, and 6 bases stayed unmatched. The CDR3 contains 16 residues. This chain's CDR3 is CASSPPGLAASYEQYF. Written as DNA, the CDR3 is TGTGCCAGCAGCCCGCCCGGACTAGCGGCCTCCTACGAGCAGTACTTC.

The chain carries TRBV2 and TRBJ1-2; 8 nucleotides agree with TRBD1. The CDR3 runs to 13 residues. Trimming took 8 bases from V and 2 from J; bases not matched to a gene: 4. Germline CDR1 SNHLY, CDR2 FYNNEI. CDR3: CASVGQGNYGYTF. CDR3 coding DNA: TGTGCCAGCGTAGGACAGGGAAACTATGGCTACACCTTC.

A few counts support this clone. The chain has TRBV5-1 and TRBJ2-7; 8 bases line up with TRBD2. Trimming at V came to 4 bases and at J to 5 bases, leaving 8 bases not matched to a gene. The CDR3 covers 14 residues. CDR1 and CDR2 (germline): SGHRS, YFSETQ. CDR3 in amino acids: CASSRAGDLNEQYF. CDR3 nucleotides: TGCGCCAGCAGCAGAGCGGGGGATCTGAACGAGCAGTACTTC.

This clone was found once. V gene TRBV5-1 combines with J gene TRBJ2-4; 12 bases are shared with TRBD1. This CDR3 spans 14 amino acids. CDR1 and CDR2 (germline): SGHRS, YFSETQ. V was pared by 4 bases and J by 8 bases, with 4 bases of the junction left unmatched. For the CDR3, the DNA is TGCGCCAGCAGCGTGGGACAGGGGGCGGACATTCAGTACTTC. It codes for CASSVGQGADIQYF.

J is TRBJ1-1 and V is TRBV19; a weak D match, TRBD1 (5 bases). The CDR3 is 12 residues long. The V end was cut by 11 bases, the J end by 5 bases, with 15 bases between. The germline CDR1 and CDR2 sequences are LNHDA and SQIVND (reference sequence). The CDR3 DNA sequence: TGTGCCTCTTGGGGGTCGGGAACTGAAGCTTTCTTT. It translates to CASWGSGTEAFF.

The chain combines TRBV18 with TRBJ2-5, with D uncertain. Germline V gene data show CDR1 as KGHSH and CDR2 as LQKENI. V was trimmed by 0 bases and J by 0 bases, leaving 5 bases between them. The CDR3 has 14 residues. The CDR3 DNA follows: TGTGCCAGCTCACCACCGGTCAACCAAGAGACCCAGTACTTC. Protein product: CASSPPVNQETQYF.

This clone was seen just once. The rearrangement links TRBV7-2 to TRBJ1-2; D possibly corresponds to TRBD1 (6 bases). Germline values: CDR1 SGHTA, CDR2 FQGNSA. Between the trimmed V and J ends, which lost 9 bases and 5 bases, there was a span of 25 bases. This CDR3 region has 16 residues. CDR3 region: CASEGEGGEGRYGYTF. As DNA, the CDR3 is TGTGCCAGTGAGGGGGAAGGAGGGGAGGGCAGGTATGGCTACACCTTC.

This clone was found a few times. The chain couples TRBV9 to TRBJ2-2, with TRBD1 identical over 10 bases. Germline V gene lookup returns CDR1 SGDLS and CDR2 YYNGEE. With 1 base clipped from V and 1 base from J, the junction kept 4 bases outside the gene matches. The CDR3 covers 17 residues. CDR3 sequence: CASSVRRDRGNTGELFF. DNA for the CDR3: TGTGCCAGCAGCGTACGCCGGGACAGGGGGAACACCGGGGAGCTGTTTTTT.

The V gene is TRBV6-6, the J gene TRBJ1-2, with 9 bases matching TRBD1. The germline CDR1 and CDR2 sequences are MNHNY and SVGAGI (reference sequence). The CDR3 loop spans 15 amino acids. J was trimmed by 3 bases and V by 4 bases; bases with no gene match: 6. This CDR3 reads CASSSGTGRYYGYTF. In nucleotides, the CDR3 is TGTGCCAGCAGTTCGGGGACAGGGCGGTACTATGGCTACACCTTC.

The CDR3 reads CASSEAGYGYTF. CDR3 DNA: TGTGCCAGCAGTGAAGCGGGGTATGGCTACACCTTC. V is TRBV6-1 and J is TRBJ1-2; no firm D call. V was pared by 0 bases and J by 5 bases, with 4 bases between. The CDR3 runs to 12 residues. From germline, CDR1 is MNHNS and CDR2 SASEGT.

This clone was detected only once. The V and J genes are TRBV4-2 and TRBJ1-1; tentative D call: TRBD1 (5 bases). The V and J ends lost 0 bases and 6 bases respectively, with 11 bases between them. The CDR3 covers 14 residues. Per the germline V gene, CDR1 is LGHNA and CDR2 is YNFKEQ. In DNA form, the CDR3 reads TGTGCCAGCAGCCAAGATCAGGGTTCGGCTGAAGCTTTCTTT. Its translation: CASSQDQGSAEAFF.

This sequence joins TRBV9 and TRBJ2-1, with a tentative D call TRBD2 (6 bases). Germline CDR1 SGDLS, CDR2 YYNGEE. Trimming took 0 bases from V and 4 from J, leaving 14 bases between them. CDR3 size: 16 residues. CDR3 DNA: TGTGCCAGCAGCGTAGGAGAGGCGGGGTTTTACAATGAGCAGTTCTTC. Residues: CASSVGEAGFYNEQFF. The variable domain in full, with the rest retrieved from reference TRBV9 and TRBJ2-1, is DSGVTQTPKHLITATGQRVTLRCSPRSGDLSVYWYQQSLDQGLQFLIQYYNGEERAKGNILERFSAQQFPDLHSELNLSSLELGDSALYFCASSVGEAGFYNEQFFGPGTRLTVL.

The chain carries TRBV4-1 and TRBJ1-2, with D hard to call. There are 14 residues in the CDR3. Germline V gene lookup returns CDR1 MGHRA and CDR2 YSYEKL. The V and J ends lost 3 bases and 4 bases respectively, with 12 bases between them. The CDR3 reads CASSQEAIVYGYTF. The CDR3 DNA reads as TGCGCCAGCAGCCAGGAGGCCATAGTCTATGGCTACACCTTC.

This chain joins TRBV4-2 and TRBJ1-5; D is ambiguous. Per germline, CDR1 LGHNA and CDR2 YNFKEQ. This CDR3 has 15 amino acids. Between the trimmed V and J ends, which lost 0 bases and 3 bases, there was a span of 9 bases. DNA for the CDR3: TGTGCCAGCAGCCAAGAGGGGTGGAACAATCAGCCCCAGCATTTT. Translating it yields CASSQEGWNNQPQHF.

This clone showed up just once. The chain links TRBV5-1 to TRBJ2-5; TRBD2 is a possible D gene (6 bases). From germline, CDR1 is SGHRS and CDR2 YFSETQ. The CDR3 is made up of 14 amino acids. V was cut by 4 bases and J by 1 base, with 11 bases left in between. The CDR3 spells CASSLSGLQETQYF. CDR3 DNA sequence: TGCGCCAGCAGCCTCTCGGGACTCCAAGAGACCCAGTACTTC.

The chain uses TRBV2 and TRBJ1-2; 7 bases agree with TRBD1. Trimming cost V 5 bases and J 8 bases; bases outside gene matches: 11. Germline values: CDR1 SNHLY, CDR2 FYNNEI. This CDR3 comprises 14 residues. The CDR3: CASSTTPGQSGYTF. The CDR3 coding sequence is TGTGCCAGCAGTACAACCCCGGGACAGTCGGGCTACACCTTC.

This chain links TRBV5-1 with TRBJ1-6; maybe TRBD1 (5 bases). This CDR3 comprises 16 residues. Germline V CDR1 and CDR2: SGHRS, YFSETQ. The V and J ends lost 0 bases and 9 bases respectively, with 16 bases between them. CDR3 in DNA: TGCGCCAGCAGCTTGGAGGGGTGGATTAGAGGTTCACCCCTCCACTTT. Its protein product is CASSLEGWIRGSPLHF.